The following is a T cell receptor (beta chain) sequence with its context. The data were taken from a study of blood T cell repertoires in COVID-19. In the study overall: Nucleic acid was either cDNA or gDNA, and it came from T cells, B-cell-depleted T cells, or PBMCs.

The Seattle site enrolled patients during active infection and followed them longitudinally. CDR1 and CDR2 (germline): MDHEN, SYDVKM. Trimming took 10 bases from V and 1 from J, leaving 11 bases between them. The CDR3 totals 13 residues. Authors' processing steps: Reference gene primer amplification in the assay estimated nucleated cell counts. TCRdb's copy holds only in-frame clones and misses some; the assay was immunoSEQ multiplex PCR. D and trimming were read from the DNA, whereas the V and J calls and clone size are those reported in that table. The top ten hold around 3% of the sample, which has about 130,000 clones, around 85% seen once.

This chain connects TRBV28 to TRBJ1-5; no firm D call. Sequences were obtained from peripheral blood. This clonotype was sampled from an elderly woman with COVID-19, enrolled during active disease. The CDR3 bases are TGTGCCATCAGAGGCAGGAGCAATCAGCCCCAGCATTTT. This gives the protein CAIRGRSNQPQHF. The full variable domain, with the rest looked up from reference TRBV28 and TRBJ1-5, is DVKVTQSSRYLVKRTGEKVFLECVQDMDHENMFWYRQDPGLGLRLIYFSYDVKMKEKGDIPEGYSVSREKKERFSLILESASTNQTSMYLCAIRGRSNQPQHFGDGTRLSIL.